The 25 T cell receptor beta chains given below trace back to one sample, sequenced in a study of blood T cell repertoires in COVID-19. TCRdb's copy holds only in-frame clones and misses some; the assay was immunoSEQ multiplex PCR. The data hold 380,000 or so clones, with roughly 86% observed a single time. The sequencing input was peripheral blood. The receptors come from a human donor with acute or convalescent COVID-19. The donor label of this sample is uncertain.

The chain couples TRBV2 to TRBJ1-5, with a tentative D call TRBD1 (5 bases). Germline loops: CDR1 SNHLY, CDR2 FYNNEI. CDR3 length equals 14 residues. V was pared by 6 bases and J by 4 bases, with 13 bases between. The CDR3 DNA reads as TGTGCCAGCAGAGACATGACAGATAATCAGCCCCAGCATTTT. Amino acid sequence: CASRDMTDNQPQHF.

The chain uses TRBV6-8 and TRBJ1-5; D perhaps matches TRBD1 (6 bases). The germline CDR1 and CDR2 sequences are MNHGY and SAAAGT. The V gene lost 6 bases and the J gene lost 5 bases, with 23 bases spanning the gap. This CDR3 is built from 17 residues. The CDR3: CASRQQGSIYIDQPQHF. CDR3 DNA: TGTGCCAGCAGACAACAGGGTTCCATCTATATCGATCAGCCCCAGCATTTT.

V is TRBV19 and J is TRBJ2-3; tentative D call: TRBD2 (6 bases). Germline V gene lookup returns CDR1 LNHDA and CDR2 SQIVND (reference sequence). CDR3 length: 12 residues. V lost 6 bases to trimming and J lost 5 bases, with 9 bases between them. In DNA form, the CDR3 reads TGTGCCAGTAGGGGAGCGGGAGATACGCAGTATTTT. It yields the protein CASRGAGDTQYF. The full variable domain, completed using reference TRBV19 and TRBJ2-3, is DGGITQSPKYLFRKEGQNVTLSCEQNLNHDAMYWYRQDPGQGLRLIYYSQIVNDFQKGDIAEGYSVSREKKESFPLTVTSAQKNPTAFYLCASRGAGDTQYFGPGTRLTVL.

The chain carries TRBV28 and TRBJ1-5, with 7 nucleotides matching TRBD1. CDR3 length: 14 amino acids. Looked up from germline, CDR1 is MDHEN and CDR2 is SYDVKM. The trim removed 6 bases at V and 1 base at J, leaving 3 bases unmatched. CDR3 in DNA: TGTGCCAGCAGACAGACAGGGAGCAATCAGCCCCAGCATTTT. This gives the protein CASRQTGSNQPQHF.

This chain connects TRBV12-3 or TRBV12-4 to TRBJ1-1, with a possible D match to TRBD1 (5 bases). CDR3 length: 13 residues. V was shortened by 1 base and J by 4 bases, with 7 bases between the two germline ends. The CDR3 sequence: CASSLGRGTEAFF. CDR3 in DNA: TGTGCCAGCAGTTTAGGGAGGGGCACTGAAGCTTTCTTT.

This chain's CDR3 is CASSLGGGASTHNEQFF. The CDR3 nucleotides read TGTGCCAGCAGCTTGGGCGGGGGGGCTTCTACCCACAATGAGCAGTTCTTC. V and J are TRBV5-4 and TRBJ2-1; 9 positions match TRBD2. V gave up 0 bases and J gave up 5 bases; unmatched junction bases: 9. This CDR3 spans 17 amino acids. CDR1 and CDR2 (germline): SGHNT, YYREEE (reference sequence).

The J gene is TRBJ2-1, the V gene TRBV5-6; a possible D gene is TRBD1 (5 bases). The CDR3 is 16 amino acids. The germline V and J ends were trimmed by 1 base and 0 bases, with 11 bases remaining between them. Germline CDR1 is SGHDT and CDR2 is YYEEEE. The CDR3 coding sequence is TGTGCCAGCAGCTTGTACCAGGGAAGCTCCTACAATGAGCAGTTCTTC. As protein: CASSLYQGSSYNEQFF.

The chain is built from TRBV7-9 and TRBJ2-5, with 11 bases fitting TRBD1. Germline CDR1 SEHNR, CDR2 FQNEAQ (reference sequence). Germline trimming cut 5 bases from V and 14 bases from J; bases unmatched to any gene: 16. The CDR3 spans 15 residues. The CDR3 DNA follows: TGTGCCAGCAGCGGCCGGGGACAGGGGGATACCGTCGGTTACTTC. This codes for CASSGRGQGDTVGYF.

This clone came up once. For the CDR3, the DNA is TGCAGCGTTGCGAGGGGAACAGGGGGCCAAGAGACCCAGTACTTC. Translating gives CSVARGTGGQETQYF. The genes are TRBV29-1 and TRBJ2-5; the match to TRBD1 covers 8 bases. The CDR3 runs 15 residues. The V gene end was trimmed by 4 bases and the J gene end by 1 base; junction bases not matched to a gene: 8. CDR1 is SQVTM and CDR2 is ANQGSEA in the germline V gene.

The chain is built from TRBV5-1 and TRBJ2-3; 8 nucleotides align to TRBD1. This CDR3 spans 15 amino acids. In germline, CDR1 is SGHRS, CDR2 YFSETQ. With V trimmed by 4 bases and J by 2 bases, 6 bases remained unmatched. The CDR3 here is CASSIQGASTDTQYF. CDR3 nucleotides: TGCGCCAGCAGCATTCAGGGGGCTTCCACAGATACGCAGTATTTT.

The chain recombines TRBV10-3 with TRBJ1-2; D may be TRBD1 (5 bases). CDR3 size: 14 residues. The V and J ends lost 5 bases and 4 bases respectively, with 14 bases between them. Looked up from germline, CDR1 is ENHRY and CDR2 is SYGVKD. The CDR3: CAISLSGGGYGYTF. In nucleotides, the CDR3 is TGTGCCATCAGTTTGAGTGGCGGGGGCTATGGCTACACCTTC.

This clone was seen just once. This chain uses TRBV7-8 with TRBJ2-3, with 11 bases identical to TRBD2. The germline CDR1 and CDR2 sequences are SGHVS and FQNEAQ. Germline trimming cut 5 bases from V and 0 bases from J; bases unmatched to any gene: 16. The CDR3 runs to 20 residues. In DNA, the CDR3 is TGTGCCAGCAGCCTCCCGCTAGCGGGGGGCCGGCTTTCTAGCACAGATACGCAGTATTTT. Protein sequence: CASSLPLAGGRLSSTDTQYF.

CDR3 loop: CASSFRNMNTEAFF. The CDR3, as DNA: TGTGCCAGCAGCTTCAGGAACATGAACACTGAAGCTTTCTTT. The chain is built from TRBV3-1 (or the pseudogene TRBV3-2) and TRBJ1-1; D not certain. This CDR3 comprises 14 residues. Germline V CDR1 and CDR2: LGHDT, YNNKEL (reference sequence). The V and J ends lost 5 bases and 0 bases respectively, with 10 bases between them.

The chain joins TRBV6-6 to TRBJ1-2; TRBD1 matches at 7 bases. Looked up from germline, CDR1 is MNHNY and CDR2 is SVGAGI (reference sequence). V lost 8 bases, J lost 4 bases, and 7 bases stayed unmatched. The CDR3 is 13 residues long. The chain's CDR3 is CASLRDSGYGYTF. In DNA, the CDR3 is TGTGCCAGCTTAAGGGACAGCGGCTATGGCTACACCTTC.

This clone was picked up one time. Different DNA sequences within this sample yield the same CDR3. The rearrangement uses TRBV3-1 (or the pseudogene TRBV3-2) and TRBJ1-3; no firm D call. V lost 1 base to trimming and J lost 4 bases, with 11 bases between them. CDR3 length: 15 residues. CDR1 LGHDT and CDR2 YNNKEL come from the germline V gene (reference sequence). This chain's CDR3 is CASSQGEGSGNTIYF. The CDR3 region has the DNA TGTGCCAGCAGCCAAGGGGAGGGATCAGGAAACACCATATATTTT.

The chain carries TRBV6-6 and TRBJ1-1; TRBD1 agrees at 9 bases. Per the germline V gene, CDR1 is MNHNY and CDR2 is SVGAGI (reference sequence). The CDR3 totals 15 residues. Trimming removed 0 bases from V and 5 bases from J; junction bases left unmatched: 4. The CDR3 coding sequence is TGTGCCAGCAGTTACTCAGGGACAGGGAAGACTGAAGCTTTCTTT. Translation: CASSYSGTGKTEAFF.

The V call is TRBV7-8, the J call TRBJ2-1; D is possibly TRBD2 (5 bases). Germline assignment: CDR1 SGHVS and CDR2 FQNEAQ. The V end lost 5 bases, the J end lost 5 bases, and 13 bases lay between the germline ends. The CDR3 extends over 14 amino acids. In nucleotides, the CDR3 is TGTGCCAGCAGCCCCGAGGGTAGTGACAATGAGCAGTTCTTC. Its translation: CASSPEGSDNEQFF.

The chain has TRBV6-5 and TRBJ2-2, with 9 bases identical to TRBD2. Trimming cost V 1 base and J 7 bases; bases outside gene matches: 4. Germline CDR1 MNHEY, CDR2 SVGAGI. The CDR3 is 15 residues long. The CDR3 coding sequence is TGTGCCAGCAGTTACTGGGCTAGCGGGGACGGGGAGCTGTTTTTT. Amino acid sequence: CASSYWASGDGELFF.

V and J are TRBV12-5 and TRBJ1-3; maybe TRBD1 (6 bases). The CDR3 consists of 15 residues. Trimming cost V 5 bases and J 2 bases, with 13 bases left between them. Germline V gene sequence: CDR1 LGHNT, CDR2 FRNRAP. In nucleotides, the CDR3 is TGTGCTAGTGGTCTGCGGACAGAGGCTGGAAACACCATATATTTT. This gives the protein CASGLRTEAGNTIYF.

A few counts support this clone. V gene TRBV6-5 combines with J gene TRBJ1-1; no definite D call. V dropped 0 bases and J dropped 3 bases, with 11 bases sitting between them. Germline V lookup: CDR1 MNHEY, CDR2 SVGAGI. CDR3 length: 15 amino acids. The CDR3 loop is CASSYSFGRYTEAFF. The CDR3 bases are TGTGCCAGCAGTTACTCTTTTGGCAGATACACTGAAGCTTTCTTT.

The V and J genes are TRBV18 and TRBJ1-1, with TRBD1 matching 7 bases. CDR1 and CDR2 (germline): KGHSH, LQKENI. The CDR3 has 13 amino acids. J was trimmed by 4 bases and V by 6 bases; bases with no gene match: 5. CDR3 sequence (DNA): TGTGCCAGCTCCTCGGACAGGACCACTGAAGCTTTCTTT. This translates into CASSSDRTTEAFF.

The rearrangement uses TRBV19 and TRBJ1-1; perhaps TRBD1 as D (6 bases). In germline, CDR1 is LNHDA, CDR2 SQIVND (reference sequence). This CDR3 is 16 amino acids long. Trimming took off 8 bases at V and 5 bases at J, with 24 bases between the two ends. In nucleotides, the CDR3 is TGTGCCAGTCACCCGGGGGGCACGGGTAAGAGAACTGAAGCTTTCTTT. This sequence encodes CASHPGGTGKRTEAFF. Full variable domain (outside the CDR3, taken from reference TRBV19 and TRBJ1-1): DGGITQSPKYLFRKEGQNVTLSCEQNLNHDAMYWYRQDPGQGLRLIYYSQIVNDFQKGDIAEGYSVSREKKESFPLTVTSAQKNPTAFYLCASHPGGTGKRTEAFFGQGTRLTVV.

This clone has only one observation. As DNA, the CDR3 is TGTGCCAGCAGCCAACAGGGGTCTGCCTATGGCTACACCTTC. Protein product: CASSQQGSAYGYTF. This chain links TRBV3-1 (or the pseudogene TRBV3-2) with TRBJ1-2; weak D call: TRBD1 (6 bases). Trimming cost V 2 bases and J 4 bases, with 11 bases left between them. In germline, CDR1 is LGHDT, CDR2 YNNKEL (reference sequence). The CDR3 spans 14 residues.

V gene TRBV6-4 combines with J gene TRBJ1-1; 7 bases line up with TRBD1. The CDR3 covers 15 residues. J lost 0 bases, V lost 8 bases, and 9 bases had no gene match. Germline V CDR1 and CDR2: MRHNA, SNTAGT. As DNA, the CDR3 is TGTGCCAGCTCAGTCCAGGGGGAAATGAACACTGAAGCTTTCTTT. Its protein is CASSVQGEMNTEAFF.

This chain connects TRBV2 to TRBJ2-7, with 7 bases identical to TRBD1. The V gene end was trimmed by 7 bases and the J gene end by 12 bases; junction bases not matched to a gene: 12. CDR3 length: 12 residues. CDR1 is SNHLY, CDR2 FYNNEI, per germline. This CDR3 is CASTLNRDSMYF. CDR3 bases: TGTGCCAGCACCTTAAACCGGGACAGCATGTACTTC. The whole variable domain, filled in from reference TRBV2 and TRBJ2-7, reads EPEVTQTPSHQVTQMGQEVILRCVPISNHLYFYWYRQILGQKVEFLVSFYNNEISEKSEIFDDQFSVERPDGSNFTLKIRSTKLEDSAMYFCASTLNRDSMYFGPGTRLTVT.